One TCR beta chain is described in this entry. The antigen remains unidentified. Some clones are missing from TCRdb's copy, which holds only in-frame ones; the method was immunoSEQ multiplex PCR. The data hold more than 500,000 clones, with about 96% observed a single time. CDR1 is MRHNA and CDR2 is SNTAGT in the germline V gene. J gave up 6 bases and V 5 bases, and 8 bases lay outside the gene matches. The CDR3 has 15 residues. The data belong to a study of shared clonotypes between healthy human individuals. Study-level points and caveats: Shared across a handful of donors were around 4.7% of the naive CD4 clonotypes.

The sequence was collected from a woman younger than 45 in good health. Sequencing was carried out using naive CD4+ T cells sorted from blood. The subset: CD45RA+ positively selected. The chain recombines TRBV6-4 with TRBJ2-1; 9 bases map to TRBD2. CDR3 nucleotides: TGTGCCAGCAGTACTATAGCGGGAGATTTCAATGAGCAGTTCTTC. This encodes CASSTIAGDFNEQFF.